This T cell receptor beta chain was found in a study of regulatory T cells in long-lasting Graves disease. Building of the TCR beta libraries involved iRepertoire HTBI primers and Arm-PCR of CDR3 regions. TCRdb re-called the multiplex PCR reads through MiXCR, storing one row per CDR3 protein. The sample shows hundreds of thousands of distinct CDR3 sequences, 15% to 20% of them seen only once. As for time point: newly diagnosed GD, antithyroid drugs for less than 3 months. Construction of the TCR library relied on RNA isolated from PBMCs. V dropped 0 bases and J dropped 2 bases, with 8 bases sitting between them. The length of the CDR3 is 14 residues. Germline V gives CDR1 MNHEY, CDR2 SVGAGI. This clonotype occurred many times. The same data also went into a second study, on T cells in Graves' hyperthyroidism and ophthalmopathy.

The clonotype comes from a man aged 40-50 years with Graves disease. The chain couples TRBV6-5 to TRBJ2-7, with D unclear. This material consisted of peripheral blood mononuclear cells (PBMCs), taken at new diagnosis, from a patient treated with antithyroid drugs. The CDR3 reads CASSYSPGTYEQYF. The CDR3 bases are TGTGCCAGCAGTTACTCGCCTGGAACCTACGAGCAGTACTTC.